The rows below give T cell receptor beta chains drawn from one sample of a study of blood T cell repertoires in COVID-19. This table comes from immunoSEQ multiplex PCR, and its TCRdb copy is limited to in-frame clones, with some not included. The sample contains 250,000 to 350,000 clones, around 90% of which appear only once. Source material: peripheral blood. Receptors originate from a man between 18 and 29 years old with active or convalescent COVID-19. Each CDR3 is given without its conserved first and last residue.

j_call: TRBJ1-2
v_call: TRBV5-6
cdr3_aa: ASSLGRGASGYT

j_call: TRBJ1-5
v_call: TRBV6-5
cdr3_aa: ASSYSLGQASDQH

j_call: TRBJ1-3
v_call: TRBV4-1
cdr3_aa: ASRRPGSGNTIY

j_call: TRBJ1-5
v_call: TRBV27
cdr3_aa: ASSRDYSNQPQH

j_call: TRBJ2-7
v_call: TRBV5-1
cdr3_aa: ASTPGTNYEQY

j_call: TRBJ2-7
v_call: TRBV5-6
cdr3_aa: ASSLVPGQSFYEQY

j_call: TRBJ2-7
v_call: TRBV7-9
cdr3_aa: ASSQQASPPYEQY

j_call: TRBJ1-4
v_call: TRBV7-9
cdr3_aa: ASSLTGYNEKLF

j_call: TRBJ1-6
v_call: TRBV11-2
cdr3_aa: ASSFGQHRVNSPLH

j_call: TRBJ2-1
v_call: TRBV28
cdr3_aa: ASSLFARGAVNEQF

j_call: TRBJ2-5
v_call: TRBV28
cdr3_aa: ASSILTGNQETQY

j_call: TRBJ1-1
v_call: TRBV19
cdr3_aa: ASSTGQGRTEAF

j_call: TRBJ2-1
v_call: TRBV24-1
cdr3_aa: ATSTHGYNEQF

j_call: TRBJ2-1
v_call: TRBV28
cdr3_aa: ASSLEDRGTHEQF

j_call: TRBJ2-1
v_call: TRBV5-1
cdr3_aa: ASSLVAGGTYNEQF

j_call: TRBJ1-1
v_call: TRBV29-1
cdr3_aa: SVFEGSSVWTEAF

j_call: TRBJ2-5
v_call: TRBV28
cdr3_aa: ASEDTNTLPTSGRAQVLETQY

j_call: TRBJ1-1
v_call: TRBV5-1
cdr3_aa: ASSLVPGGRNTEAF

j_call: TRBJ1-2
v_call: TRBV7-2
cdr3_aa: ASSPEGANYGYT

j_call: TRBJ1-6
v_call: TRBV9
cdr3_aa: ASSVTGNSPLH

j_call: TRBJ2-1
v_call: TRBV5-4
cdr3_aa: ASSPEATTYNEQF

j_call: TRBJ2-7
v_call: TRBV11-2
cdr3_aa: ASSPGQAYYEQY

j_call: TRBJ2-1
v_call: TRBV6-4
cdr3_aa: ASRAQGLSGNEQF

j_call: TRBJ2-5
v_call: TRBV28
cdr3_aa: ASSPPHRGETQY

j_call: TRBJ2-1
v_call: TRBV28
cdr3_aa: ASTSPGLYNEQF

j_call: TRBJ2-7
v_call: TRBV13
cdr3_aa: ASSPDRLAGTYEQY

j_call: TRBJ1-2
v_call: TRBV6-2/TRBV6-3
cdr3_aa: ASSRQGSNYGYT

j_call: TRBJ2-2
v_call: TRBV27
cdr3_aa: ASSLRPGLTGELF

j_call: TRBJ2-1
v_call: TRBV4-3
cdr3_aa: ASSQDVWRENIYNEQF

j_call: TRBJ1-1
v_call: TRBV28
cdr3_aa: ASSTPSGGGTEAF

j_call: TRBJ2-7
v_call: TRBV19
cdr3_aa: ASSSIDRAYSYEQY

j_call: TRBJ2-3
v_call: TRBV3-1/TRBV3-2
cdr3_aa: ASSLTSGGDITDTQY

j_call: TRBJ2-3
v_call: TRBV7-9
cdr3_aa: ASSETSGTDTQY

j_call: TRBJ1-2
v_call: TRBV19
cdr3_aa: ASSIGRGDYGYT

j_call: TRBJ1-1
v_call: TRBV6-4
cdr3_aa: ASSGEVNTEAF

j_call: TRBJ1-1
v_call: TRBV28
cdr3_aa: ASSLRQLNEAF

j_call: TRBJ2-3
v_call: TRBV28
cdr3_aa: ASNSLTGRADTQY

j_call: TRBJ2-7
v_call: TRBV13
cdr3_aa: ASGGSGQGDYEQY

j_call: TRBJ2-7
v_call: TRBV7-9
cdr3_aa: ASSGGVTANEQY

j_call: TRBJ2-1
v_call: TRBV6-5
cdr3_aa: ASQAGGAYNEQF

j_call: TRBJ1-1
v_call: TRBV18
cdr3_aa: ASSPGQGPNTEAF

j_call: TRBJ2-7
v_call: TRBV6-6
cdr3_aa: ASSNWDTYEQY

j_call: TRBJ2-3
v_call: TRBV2
cdr3_aa: ASSPTGTSLSTDTQY

j_call: TRBJ2-5
v_call: TRBV27
cdr3_aa: ASSLFLGAETQY

j_call: TRBJ2-2
v_call: TRBV4-1
cdr3_aa: ASSQGDLREKELF